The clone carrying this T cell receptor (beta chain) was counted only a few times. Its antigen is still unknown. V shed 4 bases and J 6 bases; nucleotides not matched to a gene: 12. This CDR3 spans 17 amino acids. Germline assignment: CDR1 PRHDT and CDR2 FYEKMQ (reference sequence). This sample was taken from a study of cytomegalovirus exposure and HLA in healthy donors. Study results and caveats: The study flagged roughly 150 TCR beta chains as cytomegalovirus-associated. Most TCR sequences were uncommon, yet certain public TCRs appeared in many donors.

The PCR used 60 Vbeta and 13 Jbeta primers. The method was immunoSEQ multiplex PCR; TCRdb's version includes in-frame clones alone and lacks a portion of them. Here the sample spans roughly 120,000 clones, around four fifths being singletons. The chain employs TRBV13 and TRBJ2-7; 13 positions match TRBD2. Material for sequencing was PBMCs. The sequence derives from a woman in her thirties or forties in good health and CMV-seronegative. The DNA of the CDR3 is TGTGCCAGCAGCTCCGCCGGACTAGCGGGAGTACTTGGCGAGCAGTACTTC. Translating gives CASSSAGLAGVLGEQYF.